One T cell receptor beta chain is described in this entry. Using immunoSEQ multiplex PCR, the repertoire was profiled, and TCRdb retains in-frame clones only, with some absent. The table shows about 250,000 clones, with 70% occurring only once. Trimming cost V 8 bases and J 1 base; bases outside gene matches: 10. From germline, CDR1 is MDHEN and CDR2 SYDVKM. CDR3 length: 16 residues. This record belongs to a study of cytotoxic CD8 clonotypes in ibrutinib-treated CLL. The receptor was isolated from a human donor with chronic lymphocytic leukemia. The sample was PBMCs, taken after 24 months of ibrutinib treatment. The J gene is TRBJ2-1, the V gene TRBV28; TRBD2 matches at 8 bases. The CDR3 DNA reads as TGTGCCAGCTCCTCGCAGCGGGAGAGGTCCTACAATGAGCAGTTCTTC. Translated, it gives CASSSQRERSYNEQFF.